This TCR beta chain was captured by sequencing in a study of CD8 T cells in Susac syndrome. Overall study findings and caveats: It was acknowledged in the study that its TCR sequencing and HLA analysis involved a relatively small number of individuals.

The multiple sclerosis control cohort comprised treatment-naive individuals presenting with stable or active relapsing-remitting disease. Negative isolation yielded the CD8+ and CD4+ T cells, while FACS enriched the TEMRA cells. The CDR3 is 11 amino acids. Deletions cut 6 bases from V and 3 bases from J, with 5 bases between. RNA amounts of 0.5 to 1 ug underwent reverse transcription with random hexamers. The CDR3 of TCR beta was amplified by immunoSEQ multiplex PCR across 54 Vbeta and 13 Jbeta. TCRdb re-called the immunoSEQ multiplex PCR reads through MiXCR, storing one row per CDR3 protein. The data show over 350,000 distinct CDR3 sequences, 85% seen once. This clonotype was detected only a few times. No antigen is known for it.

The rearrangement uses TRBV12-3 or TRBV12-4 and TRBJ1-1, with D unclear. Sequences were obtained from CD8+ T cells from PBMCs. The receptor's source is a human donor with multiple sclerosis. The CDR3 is CASSSYTEAFF. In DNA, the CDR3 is TGTGCCAGCAGCTCCTACACTGAAGCTTTCTTT.